These T cell receptor beta chains were read from a single sample in a study of cytomegalovirus exposure and HLA in healthy donors. The assay was immunoSEQ multiplex PCR, and TCRdb's table has in-frame clones only and misses some. Of more than 85,000 clones detected, over 75% appear once; the ten largest clones hold roughly 2%. Sequenced: PBMCs. All receptors come from a boy aged 5 to 17 in good health and CMV-seronegative. CDR3s include the opening cysteine and the closing phenylalanine or tryptophan. Each record gives: V gene, clone size, J gene, D gene, CDR3 DNA, CDR3 protein. The D gene is left open where the match is weak. For some rows the clone size is stated as once, few or many, or as a class when expanded; others skip it.

v_call: TRBV25-1
clone_size: -
j_call: TRBJ2-1
d_call: -
cdr3_nt: TGTGCCAGCAGGTCCCTAGCCGCCTCCTACAATGAGCAGTTCTTC
cdr3_aa: CASRSLAASYNEQFF

v_call: TRBV6-5
clone_size: -
j_call: TRBJ1-2
d_call: -
cdr3_nt: TGTGCCAGCAGTTACGTCAGGGGCCATGGCTACACCTTC
cdr3_aa: CASSYVRGHGYTF

v_call: TRBV10-2
clone_size: once
j_call: TRBJ2-7
d_call: TRBD1
cdr3_nt: TGCGCCAGCAGAGGGACAGAAGCCTTCTACGAGCAGTACTTC
cdr3_aa: CASRGTEAFYEQYF

v_call: TRBV10-2
clone_size: -
j_call: TRBJ2-3
d_call: -
cdr3_nt: TGCGCCTCCAGGGGACTAAGCACAGATACGCAGTATTTT
cdr3_aa: CASRGLSTDTQYF

v_call: TRBV4-1
clone_size: few
j_call: TRBJ2-7
d_call: TRBD1
cdr3_nt: TGCGCCAGCAGCCAAGATCCAGGACAGGGGACCTACGAGCAGTACTTC
cdr3_aa: CASSQDPGQGTYEQYF

v_call: TRBV28
clone_size: -
j_call: TRBJ1-2
d_call: -
cdr3_nt: TGTGCCAGCAGGGCTGACAGCAGACGAGGCTACACCTTC
cdr3_aa: CASRADSRRGYTF

v_call: TRBV6-5
clone_size: -
j_call: TRBJ2-7
d_call: -
cdr3_nt: TGTGCCAGCAGCCAACGACGGACACAAAGCTACGAGCAGTACTTC
cdr3_aa: CASSQRRTQSYEQYF

v_call: TRBV19
clone_size: few
j_call: TRBJ2-3
d_call: TRBD2
cdr3_nt: TGTGCCAGTAGAATAGCGGGAGGGAATACGCAGTATTTT
cdr3_aa: CASRIAGGNTQYF

v_call: TRBV29-1
clone_size: once
j_call: TRBJ1-6
d_call: -
cdr3_nt: TGCAGCGTTGAAGGGGACTCGGAGGGTTCACCCCTCCACTTT
cdr3_aa: CSVEGDSEGSPLHF

v_call: TRBV2
clone_size: -
j_call: TRBJ2-3
d_call: -
cdr3_nt: TGTGCCAGCAGTGAGGGGGGGCGCACAGATACGCAGTATTTT
cdr3_aa: CASSEGGRTDTQYF

v_call: TRBV4-1
clone_size: once
j_call: TRBJ1-1
d_call: TRBD1
cdr3_nt: TGCGCCAGCAGCCAAGGCCGGGACAGACGGGCTTTCTTT
cdr3_aa: CASSQGRDRRAFF

v_call: TRBV29-1
clone_size: few
j_call: TRBJ2-1
d_call: TRBD1
cdr3_nt: TGCAGCGGTGGGGACAGACTTTTCTCCTACAATGAGCAGTTCTTC
cdr3_aa: CSGGDRLFSYNEQFF

v_call: TRBV7-9
clone_size: few
j_call: TRBJ2-1
d_call: -
cdr3_nt: TGTGCCAGCAGCTGGGCGGGAAGGGATGAGCAGTTCTTC
cdr3_aa: CASSWAGRDEQFF

v_call: TRBV21-1
clone_size: once
j_call: TRBJ2-5
d_call: -
cdr3_nt: TGTGCCAGCAGCCCCCTATCCGGGATGGGCATCGGATCCCAGTACTTC
cdr3_aa: CASSPLSGMGIGSQYF

v_call: TRBV19
clone_size: -
j_call: TRBJ2-7
d_call: TRBD2
cdr3_nt: TGTGCCAGTTCAACGGCTAGCGGTTCCTACGAGCAGTACTTC
cdr3_aa: CASSTASGSYEQYF

v_call: TRBV14
clone_size: -
j_call: TRBJ2-5
d_call: TRBD2
cdr3_nt: TGTGCCAGCAGCCAATTGGGGAGGAATAGCGGGATGCCAGAGACCCAGTACTTC
cdr3_aa: CASSQLGRNSGMPETQYF

v_call: TRBV28
clone_size: -
j_call: TRBJ2-5
d_call: -
cdr3_nt: TGTGCCAGCAGTGACTACAGGGTTGGGACCCCCGGAGAGACCCAGTACTTC
cdr3_aa: CASSDYRVGTPGETQYF

v_call: TRBV11-2
clone_size: -
j_call: TRBJ2-7
d_call: TRBD2
cdr3_nt: TGTGCCAGCAGCCCAAGCAGAAGGGGACTAGCGGGAGTTAACGAGCAGTACTTC
cdr3_aa: CASSPSRRGLAGVNEQYF

v_call: TRBV29-1
clone_size: -
j_call: TRBJ1-6
d_call: TRBD1
cdr3_nt: TGCAGCGTTGTTGACAGGGTGGGTTCACCCCTCCACTTT
cdr3_aa: CSVVDRVGSPLHF

v_call: TRBV7-2
clone_size: -
j_call: TRBJ2-5
d_call: -
cdr3_nt: TGTGCCAGCAGCTTGGCTGTCCCACAAGAGACCCAGTACTTC
cdr3_aa: CASSLAVPQETQYF

v_call: TRBV4-3
clone_size: -
j_call: TRBJ2-7
d_call: TRBD1
cdr3_nt: TGCGCCAGCAGCCGCGGGACAGGAGGTAGAGACGAGCAGTACTTC
cdr3_aa: CASSRGTGGRDEQYF

v_call: TRBV28
clone_size: -
j_call: TRBJ1-5
d_call: -
cdr3_nt: TGTGCCAGCAGTACCCCAGGGCCCCAGCATTTT
cdr3_aa: CASSTPGPQHF

v_call: TRBV6-5
clone_size: -
j_call: TRBJ1-1
d_call: -
cdr3_nt: TGTGCCAGCAGTAGGGGGGGCCCCACTGAAGCTTTCTTT
cdr3_aa: CASSRGGPTEAFF

v_call: TRBV28
clone_size: -
j_call: TRBJ2-7
d_call: -
cdr3_nt: TGTGCCAGCAGTTCGACCCCCGAGACACGCTTATTCCACGAGCAGTACTTC
cdr3_aa: CASSSTPETRLFHEQYF

v_call: TRBV10-3
clone_size: -
j_call: TRBJ1-1
d_call: -
cdr3_nt: TGTGCCATCAGCAGGCATCGGGGGTTCGCTGAAGCTTTCTTT
cdr3_aa: CAISRHRGFAEAFF

v_call: TRBV5-1
clone_size: -
j_call: TRBJ2-3
d_call: TRBD2
cdr3_nt: TGCGCCAGCACTGTACCTACTAGCGGAAGCACAGATACGCAGTATTTT
cdr3_aa: CASTVPTSGSTDTQYF

v_call: TRBV14
clone_size: -
j_call: TRBJ1-3
d_call: TRBD1
cdr3_nt: TGTGCCAGCAGCCCACCGGGACAGGGAGGGCACACCATATATTTT
cdr3_aa: CASSPPGQGGHTIYF

v_call: TRBV19
clone_size: -
j_call: TRBJ2-1
d_call: TRBD2
cdr3_nt: TGTGCCAGTAGTATTAGCGGGAGGAGCTCCTACAATGAGCAGTTCTTC
cdr3_aa: CASSISGRSSYNEQFF

v_call: TRBV7-6
clone_size: -
j_call: TRBJ2-5
d_call: -
cdr3_nt: TGTGCCAGCAGCGCCCCTACCGAGCAAGAGACCCAGTACTTC
cdr3_aa: CASSAPTEQETQYF

v_call: TRBV9
clone_size: -
j_call: TRBJ2-1
d_call: -
cdr3_nt: TGTGCCAGCAGCGTAGCCAACAATGAGCAGTTCTTC
cdr3_aa: CASSVANNEQFF

v_call: TRBV18
clone_size: once
j_call: TRBJ1-2
d_call: -
cdr3_nt: TGTGCCAGCTCACCACGGGGGGGCTTATGGTATGGCTACACCTTC
cdr3_aa: CASSPRGGLWYGYTF

v_call: TRBV5-1
clone_size: few
j_call: TRBJ2-3
d_call: -
cdr3_nt: TGCGCCAGCAGCTTGAGGGGGATGAGCACAGATACGCAGTATTTT
cdr3_aa: CASSLRGMSTDTQYF

v_call: TRBV7-9
clone_size: few
j_call: TRBJ1-1
d_call: TRBD1
cdr3_nt: TGTGCCAGCAGATTCGACAGGGGAGGCACTGAAGCTTTCTTT
cdr3_aa: CASRFDRGGTEAFF

v_call: TRBV7-2
clone_size: -
j_call: TRBJ2-1
d_call: -
cdr3_nt: TGTGCCAGCAGCTTCCTGAGCGGGCCGGCGTTCTTC
cdr3_aa: CASSFLSGPAFF

v_call: TRBV28
clone_size: few
j_call: TRBJ1-2
d_call: TRBD1
cdr3_nt: TGTGCCACCAGACAGGGCGCTAACTATGGCTACACCTTC
cdr3_aa: CATRQGANYGYTF

v_call: TRBV5-4
clone_size: -
j_call: TRBJ1-1
d_call: TRBD1
cdr3_nt: TGTGCCAGCAGAATTGGAGGGGACAGGGGGGGGAACAGTGAAGCTTTCTTT
cdr3_aa: CASRIGGDRGGNSEAFF

v_call: TRBV4-3
clone_size: few
j_call: TRBJ2-3
d_call: -
cdr3_nt: TGCGCCAGCAGCCAAGATCTCACCGCTGGGGCAGCCGATACGCAGTATTTT
cdr3_aa: CASSQDLTAGAADTQYF

v_call: TRBV7-3
clone_size: once
j_call: TRBJ1-3
d_call: -
cdr3_nt: TGTGCCAGCAGCATCGGGGGTGGGTCAGGAAACACCATATATTTT
cdr3_aa: CASSIGGGSGNTIYF

v_call: TRBV11-3
clone_size: -
j_call: TRBJ2-1
d_call: TRBD2
cdr3_nt: TGTGCCAGCAGCCCAGGTAGCGGGAGTGAATCTTACTCCTACAATGAGCAGTTCTTC
cdr3_aa: CASSPGSGSESYSYNEQFF

v_call: TRBV30
clone_size: few
j_call: TRBJ2-1
d_call: TRBD1
cdr3_nt: TGTGCCTGTTCCGGGACAGCATTGTACAATGAGCAGTTCTTC
cdr3_aa: CACSGTALYNEQFF